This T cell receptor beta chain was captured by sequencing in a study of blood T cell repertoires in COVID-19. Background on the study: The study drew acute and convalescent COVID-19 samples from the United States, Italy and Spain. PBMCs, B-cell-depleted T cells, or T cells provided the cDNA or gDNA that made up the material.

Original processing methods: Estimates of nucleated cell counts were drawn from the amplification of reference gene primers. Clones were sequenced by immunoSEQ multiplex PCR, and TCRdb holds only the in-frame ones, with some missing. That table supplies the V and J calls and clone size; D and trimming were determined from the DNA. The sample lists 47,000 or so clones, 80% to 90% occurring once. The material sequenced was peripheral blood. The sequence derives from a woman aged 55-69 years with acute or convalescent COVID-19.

The CDR3 sequence is CASSRIGVSTYEQYF. The CDR3, as DNA: TGTGCCAGCAGCCGAATAGGGGTGTCGACCTACGAGCAGTACTTC. This chain links TRBV28 with TRBJ2-7; a weak D match, TRBD1 (5 bases). Looked up from germline, CDR1 is MDHEN and CDR2 is SYDVKM. CDR3 size: 15 residues. Trimming removed 6 bases at V and 2 bases at J, with 17 bases between.